Following are 27 T cell receptor beta chains from one sample sequenced in a study of blood T cell repertoires in COVID-19. The protocol was immunoSEQ multiplex PCR, while the TCRdb copy is restricted to in-frame clones and leaves out a portion. This table has more than 150,000 clones, roughly 76% appearing once. Specimen: peripheral blood. These receptors were taken from a woman aged 80 or over with COVID-19, enrolled during active disease.

V gene TRBV19 combines with J gene TRBJ1-2, with D unclear. Trimming removed 1 base at V and 6 bases at J, with 12 bases between. This CDR3 region has 14 residues. CDR1 and CDR2 (germline): LNHDA, SQIVND (reference sequence). The CDR3 reads CASSIGALLNGYTF. CDR3 DNA: TGTGCCAGTAGTATAGGAGCCCTCCTGAATGGCTACACCTTC.

The chain is built from TRBV29-1 and TRBJ2-3; D is perhaps TRBD2 (6 bases). CDR1 and CDR2 from the germline V gene are SQVTM and ANQGSEA. The CDR3 is made up of 12 amino acids. V lost 0 bases to trimming and J lost 11 bases, with 12 bases between them. CDR3: CSVEDRGVRQYF. DNA for the CDR3: TGCAGCGTTGAAGATCGCGGGGTGCGGCAGTATTTT.

This chain uses TRBV19 with TRBJ2-1; no definite D call. The length of the CDR3 is 16 residues. V was trimmed by 3 bases and J by 8 bases, leaving 20 bases between them. The germline V gene encodes CDR1 LNHDA and CDR2 SQIVND (reference sequence). DNA for the CDR3: TGTGCCAGTAGTATCTCTGTATGGCTAGACTTCCATGAGCAGTTCTTC. Encoded protein: CASSISVWLDFHEQFF.

This clone was recorded once. The chain links TRBV19 to TRBJ1-3, with D uncertain. The CDR3 is 14 amino acids. CDR1 and CDR2 (germline): LNHDA, SQIVND (reference sequence). Between the trimmed V and J ends, which lost 6 bases and 0 bases, there was a span of 9 bases. In DNA form, the CDR3 reads TGTGCCAGTAGGACTGTTGCCTCTGGAAACACCATATATTTT. Its translation is CASRTVASGNTIYF.

A word on this clone: Different DNA sequences within this sample yield the same CDR3. V gene TRBV9 combines with J gene TRBJ2-7; 8 bases are a match to TRBD1. The V segment lost 0 bases and the J segment 4 bases; nucleotides outside the gene matches: 3. The CDR3 consists of 14 residues. Germline-derived CDR1 and CDR2 are SGDLS and YYNGEE. This chain's CDR3 is CASSVGQGLYEQYF. As DNA, the CDR3 is TGTGCCAGCAGCGTAGGACAGGGGTTGTACGAGCAGTACTTC.

The rearrangement links TRBV3-1 (or the pseudogene TRBV3-2) to TRBJ2-7; 10 bases match TRBD1. Trimming cost V 4 bases and J 5 bases; bases outside gene matches: 11. Germline loops: CDR1 LGHDT, CDR2 YNNKEL (reference sequence). This CDR3 spans 16 amino acids. The CDR3 loop reads CASSPRPGQGTHEQYF. CDR3 DNA sequence: TGTGCCAGCAGCCCCCGACCGGGACAGGGGACCCACGAGCAGTACTTC.

The chain joins TRBV7-2 to TRBJ2-1, with D perhaps matching TRBD1 (7 bases). V lost 6 bases, J lost 8 bases, and 23 bases lay in between. The CDR3 extends over 16 amino acids. CDR1 is SGHTA and CDR2 is FQGNSA in the germline V gene. For the CDR3, the DNA is TGTGCCAGCAGGCAACAATCCGGGACAGCGGGCGATGAGCAGTTCTTC. It is translated as CASRQQSGTAGDEQFF.

The chain joins TRBV27 to TRBJ1-1; 9 nucleotides agree with TRBD1. V lost 7 bases to trimming and J lost 3 bases; unmatched junction nucleotides: 12. From germline, CDR1 is MNHEY and CDR2 SMNVEV (reference sequence). This CDR3 has 16 amino acids. The CDR3 nucleotides read TGTGCCAGCAACTTTAACAGGGGGCGTTCGGACACTGAAGCTTTCTTT. Translated: CASNFNRGRSDTEAFF.

The chain has TRBV7-8 and TRBJ2-3, with 7 bases fitting TRBD1. Looked up from germline, CDR1 is SGHVS and CDR2 is FQNEAQ. The CDR3 length is 16 residues. The V and J ends lost 3 bases and 4 bases, in that order; junction bases with no gene match: 10. The CDR3, as DNA: TGTGCCAGCAGCTTCCCCCGCGGACAGGCGGCAGATACGCAGTATTTT. This gives the protein CASSFPRGQAADTQYF.

The chain carries TRBV30 and TRBJ2-3, with D possibly TRBD2 on 6 matching bases. V lost 0 bases and J lost 1, with 14 bases in between. This CDR3 is built from 16 residues. Germline V gene sequence: CDR1 GTSNPN, CDR2 SVGIG (reference sequence). CDR3 loop: CAWSVRRGVGTDTQYF. The DNA of the CDR3 is TGTGCCTGGAGTGTACGGCGGGGCGTGGGCACAGATACGCAGTATTTT.

The rearrangement links TRBV10-3 to TRBJ1-2, with TRBD1 matching 7 bases. With V trimmed by 3 bases and J by 5 bases, 6 bases remained unmatched. The CDR3 is made up of 14 amino acids. Germline CDR1 reads ENHRY; CDR2 reads SYGVKD. Here the CDR3 DNA reads TGTGCCATCAGTGATGTGGGACAGATATATGGCTACACCTTC. Encoded protein: CAISDVGQIYGYTF.

This rearrangement joins TRBV5-4 to TRBJ2-1, with 10 bases aligning to TRBD1. This CDR3 has 16 amino acids. J was trimmed by 5 bases and V by 0 bases; bases with no gene match: 5. From germline, CDR1 is SGHNT and CDR2 YYREEE (reference sequence). CDR3 protein: CASSLGGQGGHNEQFF. Here the CDR3 DNA reads TGTGCCAGCAGCTTGGGTGGACAGGGGGGGCACAATGAGCAGTTCTTC.

This clone was found a few times. DNA of the CDR3: TGTGCCAGCAGTTCAGGGTGGGGTAGGAGAGGCACTGAAGCTTTCTTT. It specifies CASSSGWGRRGTEAFF. The V and J genes are TRBV6-5 and TRBJ1-1, with D possibly matching TRBD1 (5 bases). Trimming took 4 bases from V and 4 from J, leaving 19 bases between them. Germline CDR1 MNHEY, CDR2 SVGAGI. The CDR3 extends over 16 amino acids.

In its sample, this clone was seen a few times. V is TRBV6-1 and J is TRBJ2-1; possible D gene TRBD1, 5 bases. Trimming stripped 3 bases from V and 15 bases from J, with 15 bases between. The CDR3 contains 12 residues. Germline CDR1 reads MNHNS; CDR2 reads SASEGT. CDR3: CASSEQDSQGFF. The DNA of the CDR3 is TGTGCCAGCAGTGAGCAGGATTCTCAGGGGTTCTTC.

J is TRBJ2-3 and V is TRBV7-8, with D perhaps being TRBD1 or TRBD2 (6 bases each). CDR1 and CDR2 (germline): SGHVS, FQNEAQ. V was trimmed by 5 bases and J by 14 bases, leaving 23 bases between them. This CDR3 has 14 amino acids. The CDR3 DNA follows: TGTGCCAGCAGCCGAGGGGGACCTAGCGATTTGCCGTATTTT. Translating it yields CASSRGGPSDLPYF.

The chain recombines TRBV7-2 with TRBJ2-6; unclear D gene. Germline CDR1 is SGHTA and CDR2 is FQGNSA. V lost 4 bases and J lost 2, with 9 bases in between. The CDR3 has 15 residues. The CDR3: CASSSYRAGANVLTF. The DNA for the CDR3 is TGTGCCAGCAGCTCCTATAGAGCTGGGGCCAACGTCCTGACTTTC. The full variable domain, in which reference TRBV7-2 and TRBJ2-6 provide the parts outside the CDR3, is GAGVSQSPSNKVTEKGKDVELRCDPISGHTALYWYRQSLGQGLEFLIYFQGNSAPDKSGLPSDRFSAERTGGSVSTLTIQRTQQEDSAVYLCASSSYRAGANVLTFGAGSRLTVL.

The chain links TRBV6-1 to TRBJ1-5; no clear D. The CDR3 runs 15 residues. Germline-derived CDR1 and CDR2 are MNHNS and SASEGT. V shed 3 bases and J shed 3 bases, with 12 bases lying between them. DNA for the CDR3: TGTGCCAGCAGTGACCCCGGGGAGATCAATCAGCCCCAGCATTTT. Its translation is CASSDPGEINQPQHF.

V usage is TRBV5-4 and J usage is TRBJ1-2, with D maybe TRBD1 (6 bases). This CDR3 is built from 14 residues. The ends were cut back, 1 base at V and 8 bases at J, with 15 bases in the middle. The germline V gene encodes CDR1 SGHNT and CDR2 YYREEE (reference sequence). This CDR3 is CASSLSQGSRGYTF. For the CDR3, the DNA is TGTGCCAGCAGCTTGTCACAGGGATCCCGCGGCTACACCTTC.

The CDR3 nucleotides are TGTGCCAGCAGCATGGACAGGGACCTAAGCGAGCAGTACTTC. Translation gives CASSMDRDLSEQYF. The V gene is TRBV5-4, the J gene TRBJ2-7, with 8 bases matching TRBD1. CDR1 is SGHNT, CDR2 YYREEE, per germline (reference sequence). This CDR3 is built from 14 residues. Trimming at V came to 4 bases and at J to 6 bases, leaving 9 bases not matched to a gene.

The V and J genes are TRBV7-2 and TRBJ2-3; D might be TRBD1 (6 bases). CDR3 length: 13 residues. V was clipped by 0 bases and J by 10 bases, with 11 bases between them. Per the germline V gene, CDR1 is SGHTA and CDR2 is FQGNSA. The CDR3 sequence is CASSLATGSAQYF. In nucleotides, the CDR3 is TGTGCCAGCAGCTTAGCCACAGGGTCGGCGCAGTATTTT.

This rearrangement joins TRBV4-1 to TRBJ2-3; 9 positions match TRBD1. Trimming at V came to 3 bases and at J to 4 bases, leaving 11 bases not matched to a gene. The CDR3 consists of 17 residues. Germline-derived CDR1 and CDR2 are MGHRA and YSYEKL. The CDR3 reads CASSQSPGQGLSDTQYF. The CDR3 nucleotides are TGCGCCAGCAGCCAGTCTCCGGGACAGGGTTTGTCAGATACGCAGTATTTT.

V and J are TRBV3-1 (or the pseudogene TRBV3-2) and TRBJ2-3, with D unresolved. Trimming shortened V by 5 bases and J by 6 bases, and 6 bases separated the two germline ends. Germline V gene data show CDR1 as LGHDT and CDR2 as YNNKEL (reference sequence). The CDR3 has 11 residues. The DNA for the CDR3 is TGTGCCAGCAGCTCCATGGATACGCAGTATTTT. Protein sequence: CASSSMDTQYF.

The chain combines TRBV5-1 with TRBJ2-5; the match to TRBD2 covers 11 bases. There are 17 residues in the CDR3. The trim removed 4 bases at V and 1 base at J, leaving 9 bases unmatched. Germline V lookup: CDR1 SGHRS, CDR2 YFSETQ. In DNA form, the CDR3 reads TGCGCCAGCAGCCTCTCCGGGACTAGCGGATTCCAAGAGACCCAGTACTTC. Translation: CASSLSGTSGFQETQYF.

The chain links TRBV7-3 to TRBJ2-3, with 9 bases that match TRBD2. CDR3 length: 14 amino acids. With V trimmed by 8 bases and J by 2 bases, 5 bases remained unmatched. Germline values: CDR1 SGHTA, CDR2 FQGTGA. The CDR3: CASGLAGYTDTQYF. For the CDR3, the DNA is TGTGCCAGCGGGCTAGCGGGGTACACAGATACGCAGTATTTT.

The chain couples TRBV4-1 to TRBJ1-2, with TRBD1 matching over 8 bases. This CDR3 comprises 18 residues. Germline V gives CDR1 MGHRA, CDR2 YSYEKL. V trimming: 3 bases; J trimming: 2 bases; junction bases outside the gene matches: 14. CDR3 DNA: TGCGCCAGCAGCCACTCGGGACAGGTCATCCCTCTCAACTATGGCTACACCTTC. Its translation is CASSHSGQVIPLNYGYTF.

CDR3 DNA: TGTGCCAGCAGCTTAGACGGGCAGGGATGGTATGGCTACACCTTC. Encoded protein: CASSLDGQGWYGYTF. The rearrangement joins TRBV7-2 to TRBJ1-2; tentatively, D is TRBD1 (5 bases). This CDR3 is built from 15 residues. V was clipped by 1 base and J by 5 bases, with 14 bases between them. CDR1 SGHTA and CDR2 FQGNSA come from the germline V gene.

This chain joins TRBV7-9 and TRBJ1-2; 9 bases fit TRBD1. Germline trimming cut 4 bases from V and 3 bases from J; bases unmatched to any gene: 9. There are 16 residues in the CDR3. In germline, CDR1 is SEHNR, CDR2 FQNEAQ (reference sequence). CDR3 nucleotide sequence: TGTGCCAGCAGCTCACCCGGGACAGGGATCCACTATGGCTACACCTTC. It translates to CASSSPGTGIHYGYTF. The full variable domain, rest sourced from reference TRBV7-9 and TRBJ1-2, is DTGVSQNPRHKITKRGQNVTFRCDPISEHNRLYWYRQTLGQGPEFLTYFQNEAQLEKSRLLSDRFSAERPKGSFSTLEIQRTEQGDSAMYLCASSSPGTGIHYGYTFGSGTRLTVV.